Below, one T cell receptor (beta chain) is given with its context. Its antigen is undetermined. This entry comes from a study of OX40 agonist ivuxolimab in advanced cancers. The study, taken as a whole, reports: The antigens recognized by the expanded peripheral T cells, that is their antigen specificity, were not determined.

Using immunoSEQ multiplex PCR, the repertoire was profiled, and TCRdb retains in-frame clones only, with some absent. Seen here are approximately 68,000 clones, roughly nine tenths observed once, and the top ten hold roughly a tenth. The CDR3 totals 12 residues. Germline V lookup: CDR1 SGHDT, CDR2 YYEEEE. V lost 1 base and J 10 bases, leaving 9 bases between the germline ends. This sequence originates from an adult with an advanced solid tumor such as melanoma, head and neck, liver or kidney cancer. V gene TRBV5-6 combines with J gene TRBJ2-1; no clear D gene. The material was CD4+ or CD8+ T cells sorted from blood, obtained in a trial of the OX40 agonist ivuxolimab. The CDR3 reads CASSLTVGEQFF. CDR3 nucleotide sequence: TGTGCCAGCAGCTTGACAGTAGGCGAGCAGTTCTTC.